This TCR beta chain was identified in a study of OX40 agonist ivuxolimab in advanced cancers. Study details: In this cohort, patients received ivuxolimab, an agonistic anti-OX40 (CD134) antibody.

The investigators sampled blood at baseline, at cycle 4 day 1, and at cycle 7 day 1. Turning to this clone: Its antigen remains unknown.

The CDR3 loop spans 15 amino acids. V shed 3 bases and J shed 0 bases, with 6 bases lying between them. CDR1 and CDR2 from the germline V gene are KGHSH and LQKENI. Study conclusions and caveats: CD8+ T cells showed, on average, more clonal expansion than CD4+ cells.

Sequenced by immunoSEQ multiplex PCR; TCRdb stores in-frame clones only, minus some. The sample has around 64,000 clones, roughly 84% seen once. The starting material was CD4+ or CD8+ T cells sorted from blood, obtained in a trial of the OX40 agonist ivuxolimab. The chain couples TRBV18 to TRBJ2-6; no clear D. The clonotype was recovered from an adult with an advanced solid tumor such as melanoma, head and neck, liver or kidney cancer. CDR3 sequence: CASSPSPSGANVLTF. CDR3 bases: TGTGCCAGCTCACCGTCCCCCTCTGGGGCCAACGTCCTGACTTTC.